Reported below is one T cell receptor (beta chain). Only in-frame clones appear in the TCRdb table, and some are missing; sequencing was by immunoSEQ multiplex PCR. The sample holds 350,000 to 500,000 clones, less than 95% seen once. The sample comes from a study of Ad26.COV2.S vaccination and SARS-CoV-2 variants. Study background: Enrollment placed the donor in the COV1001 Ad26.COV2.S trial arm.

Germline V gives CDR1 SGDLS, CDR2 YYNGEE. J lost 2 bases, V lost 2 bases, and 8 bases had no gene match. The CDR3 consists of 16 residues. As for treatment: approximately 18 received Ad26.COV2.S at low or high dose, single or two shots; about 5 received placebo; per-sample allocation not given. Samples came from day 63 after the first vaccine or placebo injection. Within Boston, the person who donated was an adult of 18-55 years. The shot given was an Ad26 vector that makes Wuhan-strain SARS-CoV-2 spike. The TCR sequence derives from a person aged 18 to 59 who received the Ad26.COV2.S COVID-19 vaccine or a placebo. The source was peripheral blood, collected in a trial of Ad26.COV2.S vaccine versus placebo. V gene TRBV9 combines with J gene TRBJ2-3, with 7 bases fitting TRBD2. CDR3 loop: CASSVGVSGATDTQYF. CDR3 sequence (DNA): TGTGCCAGCAGCGTTGGGGTCAGCGGGGCCACAGATACGCAGTATTTT.